The sequence of this T cell receptor (beta chain) was determined in a study of human T cells and chemical hapten exposure. Study-wide background: Recorded diagnoses among the mostly female patients were alopecia areata, totalis or universalis. Regarding the study as a whole: It was expanded TCRs that formed significantly more large CDR3 similarity clusters than controls did.

This clonotype was seen repeatedly, ten times or more. Its target is not known. Time point given: patch test 1, 2 weeks after DPC sensitization. Described treatment: therapeutic diphenylcyclopropenone sensitization with weekly scalp DPC. Non-pregnant alopecia patients aged 18 to 70, suitable for DPC therapy. Individual cDNA molecules (in the library) carried attached unique molecular identifiers. TCRdb re-called the RACE reads through MiXCR, storing one row per CDR3 protein. The sample lists tens of thousands of distinct CDR3 sequences, roughly 10% occurring once. The source of this sequence is a woman aged 50 to 60 with alopecia areata. Some clones in this sample may be carry-over from other donors' samples. The source was whole blood, collected in connection with sensitization to the hapten diphenylcyclopropenone (DPC).

For the CDR3, the DNA is TGTGCCAGCAGCCAAGCCAGCGCAATAGCACAGCCCCAGCATTTT. Translation: CASSQASAIAQPQHF. The chain combines TRBV3-1 with TRBJ1-5, with no clear D. Trimming left V 1 base short and J 7 bases short, with 14 bases between. The CDR3 consists of 15 residues. Germline V CDR1 and CDR2: LGHDT, YNNKEL (reference sequence).